This TCR beta chain was recorded in a study of CD8+ T cells in alopecia areata. Study at large: Treated individuals took tofacitinib by mouth, 5 to 10 mg twice daily.

Findings of the study overall: Normal scalp showed lower clonality than lesional scalp, especially alopecia totalis/universalis. Scalp and blood samples kept many expanded lesional clones throughout tofacitinib.

This CDR3 has 14 amino acids. Per germline, CDR1 SGHVS and CDR2 FQNEAQ. V shed 4 bases and J 4 bases; nucleotides not matched to a gene: 5. Reverse transcription of extracted RNA yielded cDNA, which provided the sequencing template. Libraries were prepared by immunoSEQ multiplex PCR; TCRdb keeps only in-frame clonotypes and omits some of them. Of roughly 150,000 clones listed, nearly 55% are singletons. The treatment was: oral pan-JAK inhibitor, 5-10 mg twice daily. This clone appeared once. The antigen remains undetermined. Material: CD8+ T cells sorted from blood, obtained at week 4, from a patient treated with tofacitinib. The receptor's source is a human donor with alopecia areata. The V call is TRBV7-8, the J call TRBJ1-1; 8 bases agree with TRBD1. DNA of the CDR3: TGTGCCAGCAGCTGGACAGGGAGAAGCACTGAAGCTTTCTTT. It specifies CASSWTGRSTEAFF.